This TCR beta chain was identified in a study of T cell responses to AZD1222 COVID-19 vaccine. Study-wide points: Clonal diversity was possibly underestimated, and the donors were mostly white British, with more females.

TCRdb's table, derived via immunoSEQ multiplex PCR, lists solely in-frame clones and lacks some. Of roughly 110,000 clones detected, about 89% appear once; the ten largest clones hold 5% to 7.5%. V lost 3 bases and J lost 4; bases outside the gene matches: 6. The length of the CDR3 is 15 residues. Germline CDR1 and CDR2: SGDLS and YYNGEE. This clone was seen once. As yet, its antigen is unknown. The sequence derives from an adult who received the AZD1222 COVID-19 vaccine. The material was peripheral blood, obtained 28 days after the second AZD1222 dose. V and J are TRBV9 and TRBJ2-2, with 7 bases identical to TRBD1. DNA for the CDR3: TGTGCCAGCAGCGCGGACCCAGGGGGCACCGGGGAGCTGTTTTTT. It is translated as CASSADPGGTGELFF.